The entry below gives a single TCR beta chain sequence along with its context. This clonotype was seen repeatedly, ten times or more. Its antigen is still unknown. Base qualities were left out, and no much larger clone turns up one base away. The TCR beta CDR3 regions were amplified from the RNA transcripts. For the first round of RT-PCR on the TCR CDR3, the HTBI primer set was used together with the Qiagen OneStep RT-PCR kit. Libraries were constructed in a second round of multiplex PCR, after which size selection and purification were performed. Paired-end sequencing of the libraries was performed with 100 bp reads on an Illumina HiSeq2000. Per the source publication's procedure: Raw data were processed with SOAPnuke, discarding reads with adapters, uncalled bases, mean Phred below 15, or no exact constant-primer or identifier match. COPE v1.2.5 was used to merge high-quality paired reads, and clonotypes were defined as unique nucleotide sequences. MiTCR v1.1 was used to align clonotypes to the IMGT TRBV, TRBD and TRBJ reference segments. Analysis was restricted to V-J combinations with a frequency above 0.0001, which covered just over 98% of repertoires. A TCS score was defined as the ratio between F50 (clonal expansion) and ExV (chaos), using BLOSUM62-based TCRdist between CDR3 peptides within each V-J. Welch's t-statistics and random forest reduced around 520 V-J features to 10 to 15, which were used in a naive Bayes classifier (R e1071). In-frame beta chains were kept once TCRdb had trimmed the public reads at Q25 with fastp and called clones with MiXCR. Rows with a matching CDR3 protein are joined into one entry that keeps the most common DNA and genes. In this record, the V and J calls reflect TCRdb's handling and not the investigators' own analysis. The sample includes around 700,000 distinct CDR3 sequences, with around 20% observed a single time. 15% to 20% of the sample belongs to the ten largest clones.

Hyperthyroidism patients were newly diagnosed, had a disease duration of under 2 months, and were aged 18 to 65 years. The study excluded patients with uncontrolled infections, other autoimmune diseases, pregnancy or lactation. Clinical symptoms, serum thyroxine and TRAb, thyroid ultrasound, and orbital computed tomography formed the basis for the diagnoses. Blood from progressor patients was drawn when they were first diagnosed with hyperthyroidism, before any ophthalmopathy symptoms appeared. Ficoll-Paque density gradient centrifugation was used to isolate PBMCs from 8 to 10 ml of fresh peripheral blood. Progressor patients were first diagnosed with Graves' hyperthyroidism and then developed ophthalmopathy during follow-up. Total RNA was extracted with Trizol reagent, and quality was checked on an Agilent 2100 Bioanalyzer. The data derive from a study of T cells in Graves' hyperthyroidism and ophthalmopathy (dated by TCRdb to between 2018 and 2020). As for the study more broadly: Peripheral blood samples were taken at the time of initial diagnosis, prior to any treatment. Prospective prediction of ophthalmopathy was tested in an independent validation cohort of fewer than 20 hyperthyroidism patients and 15 to 17 patients who later progressed to ophthalmopathy. The paper describes TCR Vbeta CDR3 sequencing of roughly 130 peripheral blood samples, made up of some 40 ophthalmopathy patients, some 76 hyperthyroidism patients and about 17 progressor patients. Once sampling was done, hyperthyroidism patients were given methimazole at a starting dose of 30 mg daily, whereas ophthalmopathy patients were given high-dose intravenous methylprednisolone. TCR V-J signatures able to tell the groups apart were searched for in a discovery cohort of 95 to 100 patients, of whom approximately 40 had Graves' ophthalmopathy and 57 had stable Graves' hyperthyroidism. For training and testing, the 100 or so patients in the discovery cohort were randomly divided in a 7:3 ratio. The study also compared thyroid tissue and blood T-cell repertoires from more than five Graves' hyperthyroidism patients.

Overall results and qualifications from the work: Blood samples also contained most of the expanded thyroid clonotypes (frequency above 0.001), which suggests that blood repertoires may reflect thyroid immune responses. A model built on a 13 V-J signature distinguished ophthalmopathy from stable hyperthyroidism, reaching roughly 88% sensitivity and around 82% specificity in cross-validation and 80%/75% in testing. In validation, the model predicted progression to ophthalmopathy with over 65% sensitivity and about 72% specificity, a median of approximately 6.7 months before onset. No statistical method was used to fix the sample size in advance, and group allocation was not hidden from the investigators.

The receptor's source is a woman between 45 and 60 years old with Graves' hyperthyroidism that later progressed to Graves' ophthalmopathy. The sequenced sample was blood.

The CDR3 region: CASRNDHQETQYF. The bases are TGTGCCAGCAGAAACGACCACCAAGAGACCCAGTACTTC. The V and J genes are TRBV12-3 or TRBV12-4 and TRBJ2-5, with no confidently assigned D gene. The V and J ends are trimmed by 6 bases and 0 bases, leaving 8 bases between them. The CDR3 goes from the cysteine to the phenylalanine over 13 residues. Just CDR3 DNA is preserved here, 39 bases in frame from base 1.